The clone carrying this T cell receptor beta chain has more than one count but fewer than ten. The data originate from a study of blood T cell repertoires in COVID-19. Overall study context: The United States, Italy and Spain provided the acute and convalescent COVID-19 samples.

Per the original methods: Amplification with reference gene primers provided the estimates of nucleated cell counts. Here immunoSEQ multiplex PCR was the method, and the copy in TCRdb shows in-frame clones only, minus some. Clonal size and the V and J genes are those of that table, whereas D and trimming came from the DNA. The table has some 200,000 clones, around 83% seen once; the top ten hold 6.5% to 10%. The V end was cut by 0 bases, the J end by 10 bases, with 4 bases between. Germline V CDR1 and CDR2: LGHDT, YNNKEL (reference sequence). The CDR3 spans 12 residues. The sequenced sample consisted of peripheral blood. The chain is built from TRBV3-1 (or the pseudogene TRBV3-2) and TRBJ1-6; the D is unclear. The TCR comes from a woman aged 55-70 years with acute or convalescent COVID-19. As DNA, the CDR3 is TGTGCCAGCAGCCAAGAAACATCACCCCTCCACTTT. Protein: CASSQETSPLHF.